One sample yielded the 24 T cell receptor beta chains listed below, sequenced in a study of T cell responses to AZD1222 COVID-19 vaccine. The data were produced by immunoSEQ multiplex PCR, yet TCRdb's version contains in-frame clones alone and is incomplete. The table lists 160,000 or so clones, roughly 90% of them singletons. Sample: peripheral blood, taken on day 0 of AZD1222 vaccination. The receptor set was obtained from an adult in good health.

This clone was detected once. CDR3 coding DNA: TGTGCCAGCAGTGAAGCATCCCAAGGCAGGGGGGATGGCTACACCTTC. Translating it yields CASSEASQGRGDGYTF. V gene TRBV6-1 combines with J gene TRBJ1-2, with 7 bases aligning to TRBD1. This CDR3 is built from 16 residues. Germline CDR1 is MNHNS and CDR2 is SASEGT. V shed 0 bases and J 6 bases; nucleotides not matched to a gene: 10.

The chain links TRBV7-8 to TRBJ2-6; TRBD1 agrees at 9 bases. The CDR3 length is 18 residues. Germline values: CDR1 SGHVS, CDR2 FQNEAQ. V was clipped by 0 bases and J by 2 bases; unmatched bases: 5. The CDR3: CASSLAPRQGAGANVLTF. In DNA form, the CDR3 reads TGTGCCAGCAGCTTAGCGCCTAGACAGGGGGCTGGGGCCAACGTCCTGACTTTC.

This clone was detected only a few times. The gene calls are TRBV6-2 or TRBV6-3 and TRBJ1-5, with D perhaps matching TRBD1 (5 bases). The V end lost 2 bases, the J end lost 0 bases, and 23 bases lay between the germline ends. This CDR3 comprises 20 residues. Germline V gene lookup returns CDR1 MNHEY and CDR2 SVGEGT. CDR3 DNA sequence: TGTGCCAGCAGTTACCACATAGACACCGGACACCTCTATAGCAATCAGCCCCAGCATTTT. Protein sequence: CASSYHIDTGHLYSNQPQHF.

The CDR3 DNA reads as TGTGCCAGCAGTTCGACAGGGGAAAACTATGGCTACACCTTC. It codes for CASSSTGENYGYTF. This sequence joins TRBV28 and TRBJ1-2; 8 bases line up with TRBD1. V lost 4 bases, J lost 2 bases, and 3 bases stayed unmatched. The germline gives CDR1 MDHEN, CDR2 SYDVKM. CDR3 length equals 14 residues.

The rearrangement links TRBV14 to TRBJ2-7; D is ambiguous. The CDR3 runs 11 residues. Germline V gene data show CDR1 as SGHDN and CDR2 as FVKESK. The ends were cut back, 1 base at V and 6 bases at J, with 4 bases in the middle. The CDR3 region has the DNA TGTGCCAGCAGCCAAGGGGTCGAGCAGTACTTC. Translated: CASSQGVEQYF. Drawing the rest from reference TRBV14 and TRBJ2-7, the complete variable domain is EAGVTQFPSHSVIEKGQTVTLRCDPISGHDNLYWYRRVMGKEIKFLLHFVKESKQDESGMPNNRFLAERTGGTYSTLKVQPAELEDSGVYFCASSQGVEQYFGPGTRLTVT.

The chain couples TRBV6-2 or TRBV6-3 to TRBJ2-2; a possible D gene is TRBD2 (6 bases). The CDR3 contains 15 residues. CDR1 and CDR2 (germline): MNHEY, SVGEGT. V lost 5 bases and J 1 base, leaving 11 bases between the germline ends. Here the CDR3 DNA reads TGTGCCAGCAGTGTCCGGGACTGGAACACCGGGGAGCTGTTTTTT. Translated, it gives CASSVRDWNTGELFF.

The CDR3, as DNA: TGCGCCAGCAGCTTGATAGGCGGATCTGAAGCTTTCTTT. Its translation: CASSLIGGSEAFF. The chain joins TRBV5-1 to TRBJ1-1; D remains unclear. Trimming pared 1 base from V and 6 bases from J, leaving 10 bases between. This CDR3 is 13 amino acids long. CDR1 and CDR2 (germline): SGHRS, YFSETQ. The full variable domain, completed using reference TRBV5-1 and TRBJ1-1, is KAGVTQTPRYLIKTRGQQVTLSCSPISGHRSVSWYQQTPGQGLQFLFEYFSETQRNKGNFPGRFSGRQFSNSRSEMNVSTLELGDSALYLCASSLIGGSEAFFGQGTRLTVV.

V is TRBV18 and J is TRBJ1-1; D gene uncertain. The V end lost 3 bases, the J end lost 11 bases, and 13 bases lay between the germline ends. From germline, CDR1 is KGHSH and CDR2 LQKENI. The CDR3 length is 12 residues. The CDR3 sequence: CASSPWGRRAFF. The CDR3 DNA sequence: TGTGCCAGCTCACCCTGGGGAAGACGGGCTTTCTTT.

The chain joins TRBV24-1 to TRBJ2-1; tentatively, D is TRBD1 or TRBD2 (5 bases each). V gave up 9 bases and J gave up 4 bases, with 18 bases separating them. Germline values: CDR1 KGHDR, CDR2 SFDVKD. The CDR3 totals 15 residues. The CDR3: CATRPVRGPYNEQFF. CDR3 DNA: TGTGCCACCCGTCCGGTGAGGGGCCCTTACAATGAGCAGTTCTTC.

This chain connects TRBV2 to TRBJ2-7, with D perhaps matching TRBD1 (5 bases). CDR1 and CDR2 from the germline V gene are SNHLY and FYNNEI. Trimming left V 6 bases short and J 3 bases short, with 9 bases between. The CDR3 is made up of 12 amino acids. CDR3 region: CASRGLGYEQYF. The CDR3 region has the DNA TGTGCCAGCAGGGGGCTCGGCTACGAGCAGTACTTC.

V gene TRBV18 combines with J gene TRBJ2-1, with a tentative D call TRBD1 (5 bases). CDR1 is KGHSH and CDR2 is LQKENI in the germline V gene. V gave up 3 bases and J gave up 9 bases, with 24 bases separating them. CDR3 length: 17 amino acids. The CDR3 region has the DNA TGTGCCAGCTCACCCGACCAGGACCTAATACGGACAACTGAGCAGTTCTTC. Protein product: CASSPDQDLIRTTEQFF.

This sequence joins TRBV19 and TRBJ2-5; 11 nucleotides agree with TRBD1. From germline, CDR1 is LNHDA and CDR2 SQIVND (reference sequence). The V segment lost 4 bases and the J segment 0 bases; nucleotides outside the gene matches: 1. The CDR3 runs 15 residues. The CDR3 bases are TGTGCCAGTAGTAGGGACAGGGGGAACCAAGAGACCCAGTACTTC. Its translation: CASSRDRGNQETQYF.

The chain is built from TRBV7-2 and TRBJ2-5; D possibly corresponds to TRBD2 (6 bases). This CDR3 is 14 amino acids long. Germline assignment: CDR1 SGHTA and CDR2 FQGNSA. Trimming removed 5 bases from V and 5 bases from J, with 15 bases in between. The CDR3 DNA follows: TGTGCCAGCAGCCCAGGGTCTGGAGGGGAGACCCAGTACTTC. Translation: CASSPGSGGETQYF.

The genes are TRBV27 and TRBJ2-5; D not resolved. Germline-derived CDR1 and CDR2 are MNHEY and SMNVEV (reference sequence). V was clipped by 5 bases and J by 1 base, with 8 bases between them. This CDR3 is built from 13 residues. DNA for the CDR3: TGTGCCAGCAGTCCCCGTGTCCAAGAGACCCAGTACTTC. It is translated as CASSPRVQETQYF.

The chain links TRBV3-1 (or the pseudogene TRBV3-2) to TRBJ2-7; tentative D call: TRBD2 (5 bases). There are 15 residues in the CDR3. Per the germline V gene, CDR1 is LGHDT and CDR2 is YNNKEL (reference sequence). Trimming pared 1 base from V and 2 bases from J, leaving 12 bases between. The CDR3 protein is CASSQAVLAAYEQYF. Written as DNA, the CDR3 is TGTGCCAGCAGCCAAGCGGTTCTAGCCGCCTACGAGCAGTACTTC.

About this clone: Other nucleotide sequences from this sample produce the same CDR3. V and J are TRBV28 and TRBJ1-6; 10 nucleotides match TRBD1. This CDR3 is built from 16 residues. Unmatched junction bases numbered 8, after V lost 6 bases and J lost 6 bases. Germline V gives CDR1 MDHEN, CDR2 SYDVKM. In DNA form, the CDR3 reads TGTGCCAGCAGCCTACCGACAGGGGGCAGTAATTCACCCCTCCACTTT. Its translation is CASSLPTGGSNSPLHF.

V and J are TRBV9 and TRBJ2-6; D perhaps matches TRBD2 (5 bases). The V and J ends lost 2 bases and 3 bases respectively, with 15 bases between them. In germline, CDR1 is SGDLS, CDR2 YYNGEE. The CDR3 is made up of 17 amino acids. The CDR3 protein is CASSVEGRGSGANVLTF. DNA for the CDR3: TGTGCCAGCAGCGTTGAGGGTCGGGGTAGTGGGGCCAACGTCCTGACTTTC.

The rearrangement links TRBV7-2 to TRBJ2-5, with 7 bases fitting TRBD2. With 4 bases clipped from V and 9 bases from J, the junction kept 11 bases outside the gene matches. The CDR3 is 14 amino acids. Germline V lookup: CDR1 SGHTA, CDR2 FQGNSA. CDR3 residues: CASSSSRGEWSQYF. The CDR3, as DNA: TGTGCCAGCAGCTCCTCCCGGGGGGAGTGGTCCCAGTACTTC.

The chain combines TRBV9 with TRBJ2-2, with TRBD1 as a possible D gene (6 bases). Germline V gene lookup returns CDR1 SGDLS and CDR2 YYNGEE. The CDR3 totals 17 residues. Deletions cut 0 bases from V and 0 bases from J, with 12 bases between. This chain's CDR3 is CASSVAGHRANTGELFF. CDR3 DNA sequence: TGTGCCAGCAGCGTAGCGGGGCACAGGGCGAACACCGGGGAGCTGTTTTTT.

The count of this clone is one. The chain combines TRBV18 with TRBJ1-5; D is undetermined. Germline values: CDR1 KGHSH, CDR2 LQKENI. The germline V and J ends were trimmed by 1 base and 3 bases, with 4 bases remaining between them. This CDR3 has 13 residues. The CDR3 loop reads CASSPRDNQPQHF. Written as DNA, the CDR3 is TGTGCCAGCTCACCACGGGACAATCAGCCCCAGCATTTT.

J is TRBJ2-2 and V is TRBV7-2, with D hard to call. Trimming shortened V by 5 bases and J by 2 bases, and 6 bases separated the two germline ends. The germline CDR1 and CDR2 sequences are SGHTA and FQGNSA. The CDR3 extends over 13 amino acids. The CDR3: CASSPINTGELFF. The CDR3 nucleotides read TGTGCCAGCAGCCCCATAAACACCGGGGAGCTGTTTTTT.

The chain uses TRBV27 and TRBJ2-7; 11 bases are a match to TRBD2. V dropped 6 bases and J dropped 6; count of bases not matched to a gene: 7. The germline V gene has CDR1 MNHEY and CDR2 SMNVEV (reference sequence). The length of the CDR3 is 14 residues. CDR3 sequence reads: CASRSLAGASEQYF. The CDR3 region has the DNA TGTGCCAGCAGGTCACTAGCGGGGGCAAGCGAGCAGTACTTC.

This clone was observed once. CDR3 residues: CASSVGGGVENEQFF. CDR3 DNA: TGTGCCAGCAGCGTAGGGGGTGGAGTCGAGAATGAGCAGTTCTTC. V usage is TRBV9 and J usage is TRBJ2-1; no clear D gene. Germline CDR1 reads SGDLS; CDR2 reads YYNGEE. The V end was cut by 0 bases, the J end by 7 bases, with 14 bases between. This CDR3 has 15 amino acids.

CDR3 in amino acids: CASSQDVGGSWANSGNTIYF. In DNA, the CDR3 is TGCGCCAGCAGCCAAGACGTCGGAGGGTCCTGGGCCAACTCTGGAAACACCATATATTTT. The rearrangement joins TRBV4-3 to TRBJ1-3; D gene uncertain. Germline V lookup: CDR1 LGHNA, CDR2 YSLEER. The length of the CDR3 is 20 residues. V lost 0 bases and J lost 0, with 21 bases in between.